This T cell receptor beta chain was identified in a study of a mutant IDH1 vaccine in newly diagnosed glioma listed by TCRdb under 2021. In terms of the full investigation: Patients were given eight vaccinations, in weeks 1, 3, 5, 7, 11, 15, 19 and 23, which matched visits V03 through V10. Peripheral blood samples were drawn at six visits, namely V03 (baseline), V05, V07, V10, V12 and V13. Prior to enrollment, standard therapy consisting of radiotherapy alone, temozolomide alone, or radiochemotherapy with temozolomide had been administered to patients, with the combination being received by most patients. The approximately 29 treated patients were 62.5% male and about 40% female, with a mean age of roughly 40 years. In the chemotherapy-containing groups, vaccination started alongside temozolomide cycles, whereas in patients who had radiotherapy alone it started 4-6 weeks after radiotherapy. For exploratory analyses, fewer than 30 treated patients had longitudinal TCRB deep sequencing done wherever samples were available.

Sample time point, as interpreted from the label and publication: week 23, last vaccination. Each vaccine dose was 300 ug of a 20-mer mutant IDH1 peptide in Montanide, given subcutaneously with topical imiquimod. All donors had newly diagnosed IDH1-mutant astrocytomas of WHO grade 3 or 4 that showed loss of nuclear ATRX. The samples were drawn from NOA16, a multicentre, single-arm, open-label phase I trial in Germany that tested a mutant IDH1 peptide vaccine in humans for the first time. The DNeasy Blood and Tissue Kit was used to extract genomic DNA from EDTA blood for TCRB sequencing. To note about this clone: Its antigen is currently not known. The record has no base qualities; no much larger clone is one base away.

V is clipped by 1 base and J by 6 bases, and the sequence between their germline boundaries is 7 bases long. Its CDR3 holds 13 amino acids, cysteine through phenylalanine. The DNA shown is the 39-base CDR3, in frame from base 1. CDR1 and CDR2 (SEHNR, FQNEAQ) derive from the germline V gene (reference sequence). The study at large found these results: Pseudoprogression seemed to be unrelated to changes in the top peripheral T cell clonotypes found by TCRB sequencing. Availability determined which PBMC samples were chosen for TCRB deep sequencing. The authors stated that sample limitations prevented analyses of patient blood samples from being reproduced. Immune responses induced by the vaccine were seen in more than 85% of patients across multiple MHC alleles.

The method was the immunoSEQ multiplex PCR assay. Rearranged TCR beta chain sequences were amplified using the hsTCRB Kit according to the manufacturer's protocol. Sequencing of TCRB libraries was carried out on an Illumina MiSeq. In the paper's pipeline: Demultiplexing, trimming and gene mapping were performed with the kit vendor's proprietary platform. TCRdb carries this immuneACCESS record with in-frame sequences only. Its versions omit some clonotypes, under half of them owing to an unresolved V gene in the studies checked, with the rest unexplained. The DNA was the basis for D and trimming; V, J and clone size are from that table. The sample data list around 40,000 clones, and around 74% of these were observed just once. The ten largest clones add up to less than 6.5% of the sample.

The sequencing used PBMCs, collected from a glioma patient whose treatment included an IDH1 peptide vaccine. In this chain, TRBV7-9 is recombined with TRBJ1-5, with the D gene too uncertain to name. The TCR was taken from a man aged 50 or older with glioma. The sequenced DNA: TGTGCCAGCAGCTTAGATGACGTTCAGCCCCAGCATTTT. Its protein reads: CASSLDDVQPQHF.